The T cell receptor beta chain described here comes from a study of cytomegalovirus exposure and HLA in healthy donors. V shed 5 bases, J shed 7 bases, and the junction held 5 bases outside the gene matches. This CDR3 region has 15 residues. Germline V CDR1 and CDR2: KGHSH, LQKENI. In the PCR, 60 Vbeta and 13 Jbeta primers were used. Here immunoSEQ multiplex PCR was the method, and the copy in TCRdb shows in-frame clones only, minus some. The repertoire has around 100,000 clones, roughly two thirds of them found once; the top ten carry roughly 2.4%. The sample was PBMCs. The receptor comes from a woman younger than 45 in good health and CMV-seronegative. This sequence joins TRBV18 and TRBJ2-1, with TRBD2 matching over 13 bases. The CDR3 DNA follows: TGTGCCAGCTCAGCGGGACTAGCGGGAACGAATGAGCAGTTCTTC. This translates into CASSAGLAGTNEQFF.